These 10 T cell receptor beta chains came from one sample sequenced in a study of cytomegalovirus exposure and HLA in healthy donors (dated by TCRdb to about 2017). The library came from the immunoSEQ multiplex PCR assay. The multiplex PCR relied on a mix of 60 forward primers for TCR Vbeta segments and 13 reverse primers for TCR Jbeta segments. TCRdb provides this immuneACCESS table in a form limited to in-frame rearrangements. Some clones are lacking; in checked studies, under half of them reflect an unresolved V gene, and why the rest are absent is not known. The sample yields 150,000 to 200,000 clones; roughly four fifths were counted once. Approximately 1.8% of the sample is taken by the ten largest. Sequenced material: PBMCs. The receptors originated from a man aged 18 to 30 in good health and CMV-seronegative.

The CDR3 coding sequence is TGTGCCATCATAAGAATAAGGACAGCCTCTAACTATGGCTACACCTTC. This translates into CAIIRIRTASNYGYTF. This rearrangement joins TRBV2 to TRBJ1-2; possible D gene TRBD1, 6 bases. Trimming left V 10 bases short and J 0 bases short, with 21 bases between. The CDR3 spans 16 residues. CDR1 is SNHLY, CDR2 FYNNEI, per germline.

The V call is TRBV9, the J call TRBJ2-1; no firm D call. CDR1 is SGDLS and CDR2 is YYNGEE in the germline V gene. V lost 0 bases, J lost 8 bases, and 9 bases lay in between. This CDR3 contains 13 residues. The CDR3 here is CASSVEGSHEQFF. In DNA form, the CDR3 reads TGTGCCAGCAGCGTAGAAGGTAGCCATGAGCAGTTCTTC.

V usage is TRBV18 and J usage is TRBJ2-5; no firm D call. In germline, CDR1 is KGHSH, CDR2 LQKENI. V lost 6 bases to trimming and J lost 2 bases, with 13 bases between them. The CDR3 is made up of 14 amino acids. The CDR3 DNA reads TGTGCCAGCTCCCCTGCCTCCCTACAAGAGACCCAGTACTTC. Its translation is CASSPASLQETQYF.

The CDR3 bases are TGTGCCAGCAGTTCCGGACAACGAGGCAACTATGGCTACACCTTC. Protein sequence: CASSSGQRGNYGYTF. This chain connects TRBV27 to TRBJ1-2; TRBD1 might be the D (5 bases). The CDR3 contains 15 residues. In germline, CDR1 is MNHEY, CDR2 SMNVEV (reference sequence). The ends were cut back, 4 bases at V and 2 bases at J, with 14 bases in the middle.

J is TRBJ1-3 and V is TRBV7-2; D gene unclear. This CDR3 contains 16 residues. Per the germline V gene, CDR1 is SGHTA and CDR2 is FQGNSA. Trimming removed 1 base at V and 0 bases at J, with 10 bases between. CDR3 protein: CASSLVPGDSGNTIYF. The CDR3 nucleotides read TGTGCCAGCAGCTTAGTACCCGGTGACTCTGGAAACACCATATATTTT.

The chain is built from TRBV7-9 and TRBJ1-1; D uncertain. Germline V gene data show CDR1 as SEHNR and CDR2 as FQNEAQ (reference sequence). CDR3 length: 13 amino acids. V lost 5 bases and J lost 1, with 8 bases in between. The CDR3: CASSRDWNTEAFF. Here the CDR3 DNA reads TGTGCCAGCAGCCGGGATTGGAACACTGAAGCTTTCTTT.

This chain links TRBV7-2 with TRBJ2-5; TRBD2 matches 7 bases. This CDR3 has 16 residues. The germline V gene encodes CDR1 SGHTA and CDR2 FQGNSA. The V segment lost 5 bases and the J segment 5 bases; nucleotides outside the gene matches: 14. CDR3 amino acids: CASSSSWGRAGETQYF. The CDR3 DNA reads as TGTGCCAGCAGCAGTAGCTGGGGGAGGGCCGGGGAGACCCAGTACTTC.

This clone was seen a few times. The V and J genes are TRBV7-8 and TRBJ2-3; 10 bases line up with TRBD2. V shed 1 base, J shed 1 base, and the junction held 2 bases outside the gene matches. CDR3 size: 16 residues. The germline V gene encodes CDR1 SGHVS and CDR2 FQNEAQ. CDR3 sequence (DNA): TGTGCCAGCAGCTTAGGGCTAGCGGGGGGCACAGATACGCAGTATTTT. As protein: CASSLGLAGGTDTQYF.

In regard to this clone: The junction departs from germline at one end; a sequencing error may be responsible. J is TRBJ2-7 and V is TRBV29-1; TRBD1 aligns across 9 bases. CDR3 length: 12 residues. CDR1 and CDR2 (germline): SQVTM, ANQGSEA. The DNA for the CDR3 is TGCAGCGCCGGACAGGGGTGGGAAGAGCGGTACTTC. Residues: CSAGQGWEERYF.

This clone was recorded once. This chain uses TRBV6-1 with TRBJ2-2; perhaps TRBD1 as D (5 bases). The germline CDR1 and CDR2 sequences are MNHNS and SASEGT. This CDR3 region has 12 residues. V lost 7 bases and J 7 bases, leaving 10 bases between the germline ends. The CDR3 sequence: CASTFRGGELFF. CDR3 bases: TGTGCCAGCACGTTTAGGGGCGGGGAGCTGTTTTTT.